This T cell receptor beta chain was profiled in a study of OX40 agonist ivuxolimab in advanced cancers. Whole-study context: Aged roughly 23 to 85 with a mean of roughly 65 years, they were around 85% male.

Libraries were prepared by immunoSEQ multiplex PCR; TCRdb keeps only in-frame clonotypes and omits some of them. The data hold approximately 41,000 clones, with about 89% observed a single time. About this clone itself: Antigen unknown.

The CDR3 is made up of 17 amino acids. With 3 bases removed from V and 3 bases from J, the gap between germline ends came to 21 bases. Germline V gene sequence: CDR1 SGHRS, CDR2 YFSETQ. Study-level points and caveats: On average, a greater number of expanded clones characterised CD8+ T cells relative to CD4+. At 0.1 to 3.0 mg/kg, clonal expansion of CD4+ and CD8+ blood T cells had occurred by week 6. Low normalized clonal expansion also occurred in some nonresponding patients.

The chain joins TRBV5-1 to TRBJ2-5; D might be TRBD2 (7 bases). This TCR came from an adult with an advanced solid tumor such as melanoma, head and neck, liver or kidney cancer. This specimen consisted of CD4+ or CD8+ T cells sorted from blood, obtained in a trial of the OX40 agonist ivuxolimab. CDR3 amino acids: CASSSPWEGGLEETQYF. In nucleotides, the CDR3 is TGCGCCAGCAGCTCCCCCTGGGAGGGGGGCCTCGAAGAGACCCAGTACTTC.